The source of this T cell receptor (beta chain) is a study of blood T cells in healthy people across ages. Together with a sample-barcoded 5' primer, a J-beta primer mix was included in a second PCR lasting about 6 to 11 cycles. TCRdb processed the 5' RACE reads anew with MiXCR; each CDR3 protein has one entry. The data show 800,000 to 950,000 distinct CDR3 sequences, with roughly 43% seen just once and roughly 12% held by the top ten. Isolation per sample recovered at least 7 million PBMCs. Notes on the study in general: Across samples, TCR beta diversity tracked strongly with naive T cell percentage. Estimated diversity that came from one million T cells was considered an underestimate. The fall in TCR beta diversity per million T cells was roughly linear with age.

The V and J ends lost 2 bases and 10 bases respectively, with 21 bases between them. The CDR3 loop spans 17 amino acids. From germline, CDR1 is LGHNA and CDR2 YNFKEQ. This clonotype appeared many times. Its antigen is undetermined. The V gene is TRBV4-2, the J gene TRBJ1-6; TRBD1 is a possible D gene (5 bases). Input material: blood. The sequence was obtained from a man younger than 45 in good health. CDR3 residues: CASSQKGVDRASSPLHF. The DNA for the CDR3 is TGTGCCAGCAGCCAAAAAGGTGTTGACAGAGCGAGCTCACCCCTCCACTTT.